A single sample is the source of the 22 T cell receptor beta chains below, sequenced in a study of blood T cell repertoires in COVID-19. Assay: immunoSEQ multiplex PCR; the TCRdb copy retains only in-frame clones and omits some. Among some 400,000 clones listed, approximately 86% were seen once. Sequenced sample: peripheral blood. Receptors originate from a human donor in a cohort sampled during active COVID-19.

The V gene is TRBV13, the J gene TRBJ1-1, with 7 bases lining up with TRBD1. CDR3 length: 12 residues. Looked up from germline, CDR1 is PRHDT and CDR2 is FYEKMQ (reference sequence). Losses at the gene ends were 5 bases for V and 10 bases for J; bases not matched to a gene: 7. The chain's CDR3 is CASSPRGRGAFF. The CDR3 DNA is TGTGCCAGCAGCCCAAGGGGGCGTGGAGCTTTCTTT.

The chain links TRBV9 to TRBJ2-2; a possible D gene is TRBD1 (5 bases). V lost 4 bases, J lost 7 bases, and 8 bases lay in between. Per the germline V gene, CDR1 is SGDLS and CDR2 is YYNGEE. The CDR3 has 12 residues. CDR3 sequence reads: CASSPQGGELFF. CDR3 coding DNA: TGTGCCAGCAGCCCCCAGGGCGGGGAGCTGTTTTTT. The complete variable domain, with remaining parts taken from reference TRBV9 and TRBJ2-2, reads DSGVTQTPKHLITATGQRVTLRCSPRSGDLSVYWYQQSLDQGLQFLIQYYNGEERAKGNILERFSAQQFPDLHSELNLSSLELGDSALYFCASSPQGGELFFGEGSRLTVL.

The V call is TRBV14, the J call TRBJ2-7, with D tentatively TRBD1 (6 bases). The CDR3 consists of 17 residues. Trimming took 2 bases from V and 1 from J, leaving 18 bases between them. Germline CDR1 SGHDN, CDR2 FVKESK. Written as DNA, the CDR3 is TGTGCCAGCAGCCAATTACGGGGACAAGGGCGATCCTACGAGCAGTACTTC. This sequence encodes CASSQLRGQGRSYEQYF.

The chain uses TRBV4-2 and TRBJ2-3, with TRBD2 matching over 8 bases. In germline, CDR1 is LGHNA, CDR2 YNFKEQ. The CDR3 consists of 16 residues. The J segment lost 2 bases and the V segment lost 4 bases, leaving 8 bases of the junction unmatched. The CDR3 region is CASSLKGRGATDTQYF. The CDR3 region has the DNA TGTGCCAGCAGCCTGAAAGGGCGGGGGGCCACAGATACGCAGTATTTT.

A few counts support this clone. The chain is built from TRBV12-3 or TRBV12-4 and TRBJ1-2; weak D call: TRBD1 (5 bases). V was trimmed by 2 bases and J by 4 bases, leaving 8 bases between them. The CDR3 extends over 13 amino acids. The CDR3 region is CASSLQGSYGYTF. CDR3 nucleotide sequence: TGTGCCAGCAGTTTACAGGGTTCCTATGGCTACACCTTC.

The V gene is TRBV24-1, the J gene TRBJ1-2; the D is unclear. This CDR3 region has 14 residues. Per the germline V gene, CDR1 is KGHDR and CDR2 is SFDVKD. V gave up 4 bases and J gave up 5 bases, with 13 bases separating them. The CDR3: CATSEHGQDYGYTF. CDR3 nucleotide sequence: TGTGCCACCAGTGAGCATGGGCAGGATTATGGCTACACCTTC.

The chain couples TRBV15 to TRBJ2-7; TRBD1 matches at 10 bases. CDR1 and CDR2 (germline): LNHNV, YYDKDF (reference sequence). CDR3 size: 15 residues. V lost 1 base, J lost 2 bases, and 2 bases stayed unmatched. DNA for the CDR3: TGTGCCACCAGCAGAGGGGGACAGGGGACCTACGAGCAGTACTTC. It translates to CATSRGGQGTYEQYF.

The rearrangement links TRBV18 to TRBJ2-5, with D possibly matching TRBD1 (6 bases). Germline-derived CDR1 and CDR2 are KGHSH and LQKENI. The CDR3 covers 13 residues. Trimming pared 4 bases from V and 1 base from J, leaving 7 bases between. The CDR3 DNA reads TGTGCCAGCTCACGGACAGTCCAAGAGACCCAGTACTTC. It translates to CASSRTVQETQYF.

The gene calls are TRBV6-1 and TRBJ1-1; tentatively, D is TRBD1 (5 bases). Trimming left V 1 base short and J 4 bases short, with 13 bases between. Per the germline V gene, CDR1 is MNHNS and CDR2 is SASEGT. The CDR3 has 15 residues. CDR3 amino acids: CASSEDLGPGTEAFF. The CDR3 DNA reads TGTGCCAGCAGTGAAGATTTGGGGCCCGGCACTGAAGCTTTCTTT.

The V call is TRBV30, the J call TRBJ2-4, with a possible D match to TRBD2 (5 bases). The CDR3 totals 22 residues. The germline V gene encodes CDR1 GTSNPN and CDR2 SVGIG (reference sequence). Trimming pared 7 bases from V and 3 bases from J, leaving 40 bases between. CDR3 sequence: CASFEGTEAVRSSYRGKNIQYF. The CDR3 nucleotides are TGTGCCTCGTTCGAGGGCACGGAGGCTGTTCGCAGTTCCTATAGAGGCAAAAACATTCAGTACTTC.

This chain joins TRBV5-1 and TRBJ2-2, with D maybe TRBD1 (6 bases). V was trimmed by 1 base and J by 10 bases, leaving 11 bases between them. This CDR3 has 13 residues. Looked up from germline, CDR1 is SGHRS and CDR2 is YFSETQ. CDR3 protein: CASSLRGFEELFF. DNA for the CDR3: TGCGCCAGCAGCTTGAGGGGGTTTGAGGAGCTGTTTTTT.

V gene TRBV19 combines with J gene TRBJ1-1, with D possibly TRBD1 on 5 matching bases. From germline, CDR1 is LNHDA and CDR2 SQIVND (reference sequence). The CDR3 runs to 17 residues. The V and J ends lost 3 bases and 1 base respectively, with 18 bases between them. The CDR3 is CASSIPGGWNPNTEAFF. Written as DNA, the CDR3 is TGTGCCAGTAGTATTCCGGGGGGGTGGAACCCGAACACTGAAGCTTTCTTT.

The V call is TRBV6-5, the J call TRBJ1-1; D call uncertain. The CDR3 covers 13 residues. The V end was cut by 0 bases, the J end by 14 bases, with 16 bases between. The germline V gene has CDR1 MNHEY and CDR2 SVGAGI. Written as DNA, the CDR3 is TGTGCCAGCAGTTACTCGACCGACGGGGAACGCTTCTTT. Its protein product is CASSYSTDGERFF.

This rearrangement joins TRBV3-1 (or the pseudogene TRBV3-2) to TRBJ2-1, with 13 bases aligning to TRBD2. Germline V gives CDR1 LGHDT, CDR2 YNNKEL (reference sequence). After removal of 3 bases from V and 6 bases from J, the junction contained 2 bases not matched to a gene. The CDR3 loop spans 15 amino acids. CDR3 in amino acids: CASSQTSGRINEQFF. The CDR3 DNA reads TGTGCCAGCAGCCAGACTAGCGGGAGGATCAATGAGCAGTTCTTC.

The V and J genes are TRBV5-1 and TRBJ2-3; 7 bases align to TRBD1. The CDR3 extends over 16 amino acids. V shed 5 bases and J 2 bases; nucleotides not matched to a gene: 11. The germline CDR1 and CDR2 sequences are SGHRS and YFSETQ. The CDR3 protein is CASRTGTAYPTDTQYF. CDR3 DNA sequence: TGCGCCAGCAGAACCGGGACAGCTTATCCCACAGATACGCAGTATTTT.

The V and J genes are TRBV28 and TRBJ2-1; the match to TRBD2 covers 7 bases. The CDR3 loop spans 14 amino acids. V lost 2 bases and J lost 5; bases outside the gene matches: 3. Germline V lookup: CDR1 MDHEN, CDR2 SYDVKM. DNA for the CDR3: TGTGCCAGCAGTTTAATTCTAGCGGACAATGAGCAGTTCTTC. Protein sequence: CASSLILADNEQFF.

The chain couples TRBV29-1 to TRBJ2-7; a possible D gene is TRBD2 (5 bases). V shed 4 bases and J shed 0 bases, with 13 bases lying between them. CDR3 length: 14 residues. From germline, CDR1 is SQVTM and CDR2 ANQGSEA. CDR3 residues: CSVAEGPSSYEQYF. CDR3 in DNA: TGCAGCGTTGCTGAGGGCCCCAGCTCCTACGAGCAGTACTTC.

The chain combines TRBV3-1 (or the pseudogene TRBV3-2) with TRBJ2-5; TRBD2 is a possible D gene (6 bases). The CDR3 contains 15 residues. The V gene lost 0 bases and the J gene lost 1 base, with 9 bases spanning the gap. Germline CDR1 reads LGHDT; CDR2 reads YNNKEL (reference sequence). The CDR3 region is CASSQEGGTQETQYF. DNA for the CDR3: TGTGCCAGCAGCCAAGAAGGCGGGACCCAAGAGACCCAGTACTTC.

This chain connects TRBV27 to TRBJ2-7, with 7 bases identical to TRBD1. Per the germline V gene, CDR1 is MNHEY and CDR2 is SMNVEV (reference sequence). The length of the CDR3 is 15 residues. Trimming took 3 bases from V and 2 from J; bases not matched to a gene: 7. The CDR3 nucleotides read TGTGCCAGCAGTTTCATGCCAGGGGGTACCTACGAGCAGTACTTC. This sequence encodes CASSFMPGGTYEQYF.

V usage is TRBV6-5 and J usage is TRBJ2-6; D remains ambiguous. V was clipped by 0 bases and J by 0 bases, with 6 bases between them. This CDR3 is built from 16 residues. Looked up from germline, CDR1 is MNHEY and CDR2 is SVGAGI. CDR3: CASSYSLYSGANVLTF. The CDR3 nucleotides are TGTGCCAGCAGTTACTCTTTGTACTCTGGGGCCAACGTCCTGACTTTC.

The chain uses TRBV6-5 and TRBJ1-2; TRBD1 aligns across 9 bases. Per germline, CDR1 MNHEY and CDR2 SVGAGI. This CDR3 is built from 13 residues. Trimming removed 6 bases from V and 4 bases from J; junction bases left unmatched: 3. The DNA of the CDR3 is TGTGCCAGCAGGAGGACAGGGGCCTATGGCTACACCTTC. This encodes CASRRTGAYGYTF.

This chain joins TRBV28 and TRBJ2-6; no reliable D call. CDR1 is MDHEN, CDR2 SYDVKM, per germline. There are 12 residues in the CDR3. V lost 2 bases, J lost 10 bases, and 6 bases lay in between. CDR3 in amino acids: CASSLTTNVLTF. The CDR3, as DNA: TGTGCCAGCAGTTTAACCACAAACGTCCTGACTTTC. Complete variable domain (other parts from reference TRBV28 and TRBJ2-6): DVKVTQSSRYLVKRTGEKVFLECVQDMDHENMFWYRQDPGLGLRLIYFSYDVKMKEKGDIPEGYSVSREKKERFSLILESASTNQTSMYLCASSLTTNVLTFGAGSRLTVL.